This T cell receptor beta chain was documented in a study of blood T cell repertoires in COVID-19. Looking at the study overall: PBMCs, B-cell-depleted T cells, or T cells provided the cDNA or gDNA that made up the material.

Patients at the Seattle site were enrolled during active infection and followed longitudinally. This clone came up once. Germline CDR1 and CDR2: SGHRS and YFSETQ. The V gene lost 6 bases and the J gene lost 0 bases, with 9 bases spanning the gap. The CDR3 is 14 amino acids. Profiling relied on immunoSEQ multiplex PCR, and the TCRdb table lists in-frame clones only, not all of them. The table includes roughly 320,000 clones, 85% to 90% detected once. The origin of this receptor is a woman between 45 and 65 years old with COVID-19, enrolled during active disease. The sequenced sample was peripheral blood. The rearrangement joins TRBV5-1 to TRBJ2-2; D is undetermined. Written as DNA, the CDR3 is TGCGCCAGCAAAGGCGGTTCGAACACCGGGGAGCTGTTTTTT. Encoded protein: CASKGGSNTGELFF.